This T cell receptor beta chain came from a study of response to subunit inactivated influenza vaccine. TCRdb re-derived calls from the RT-PCR reads in MiXCR, one entry per CDR3 protein. The sample records over 400,000 distinct CDR3 sequences, approximately 9.9% being singletons. CDR1 SQVTM and CDR2 ANQGSEA come from the germline V gene. Between the trimmed V and J ends, which lost 5 bases and 0 bases, there was a span of 17 bases. This CDR3 region has 16 residues. Whole-study results and caveats: Authors proposed each seasonal influenza vaccination draws in few new T cells.

On this clonotype itself: Its antigen is not identified.

The source is a man aged 45-65 years who received an inactivated influenza vaccine. The input for sequencing was PBMCs from blood, taken about 40 days after vaccination. The chain links TRBV29-1 to TRBJ2-1; maybe TRBD2 (6 bases). The chain's CDR3 is CSVPPIGGASYNEQFF. As DNA, the CDR3 is TGCAGCGTTCCTCCTATCGGGGGTGCCTCCTACAATGAGCAGTTCTTC.